The next 25 T cell receptor beta chains were all read from a single sample in a study of PD-1 blockade in classical Hodgkin lymphoma. Autologous stem cell transplantation was followed by relapse in every patient, and brentuximab vedotin exposure varied. Some clones are missing from TCRdb's copy, which holds only in-frame ones; the method was immunoSEQ multiplex PCR. The data contain about 23,000 clones, roughly two thirds of them singletons. This material consisted of peripheral blood mononuclear cells (PBMCs), taken at baseline. These receptors came from a human donor with classical Hodgkin lymphoma.

This clone was detected only a few times. DNA for the CDR3: TGCGCCAGCAGCCAAGTCGATATGGGACTCATCACCGGGGAGCTGTTTTTT. It yields the protein CASSQVDMGLITGELFF. The chain joins TRBV4-1 to TRBJ2-2; possibly TRBD2 for D (6 bases). The CDR3 covers 17 residues. Germline V gene sequence: CDR1 MGHRA, CDR2 YSYEKL. V lost 1 base and J lost 4, with 16 bases in between.

The rearrangement joins TRBV28 to TRBJ1-1, with TRBD1 matching over 9 bases. CDR1 and CDR2 (germline): MDHEN, SYDVKM. V lost 3 bases, J lost 2 bases, and 4 bases stayed unmatched. This CDR3 comprises 15 residues. CDR3 nucleotide sequence: TGTGCCAGCAGTTTTTTGGACAGGGGAAACACTGAAGCTTTCTTT. Translating it yields CASSFLDRGNTEAFF.

The chain combines TRBV18 with TRBJ2-3; D ambiguous. V was pared by 1 base and J by 3 bases, with 11 bases between. CDR3 length: 15 residues. The germline gives CDR1 KGHSH, CDR2 LQKENI. CDR3 sequence reads: CASSPRVVRTDTQYF. As DNA, the CDR3 is TGTGCCAGCTCACCACGGGTGGTCAGAACAGATACGCAGTATTTT.

This clone was counted a few times. This chain joins TRBV6-5 and TRBJ1-3; D is unresolved. There are 15 residues in the CDR3. CDR1 is MNHEY and CDR2 is SVGAGI in the germline V gene. Trimming stripped 2 bases from V and 0 bases from J, with 8 bases between. In DNA form, the CDR3 reads TGTGCCAGCAGTTACCGAGGGTACTCTGGAAACACCATATATTTT. This encodes CASSYRGYSGNTIYF.

The chain has TRBV9 and TRBJ2-1; 11 bases agree with TRBD2. The trim removed 0 bases at V and 8 bases at J, leaving 16 bases unmatched. The CDR3 contains 19 residues. The germline V gene has CDR1 SGDLS and CDR2 YYNGEE. The CDR3 loop reads CASSVGFTSGRLKRDEQFF. CDR3 bases: TGTGCCAGCAGCGTAGGTTTCACTAGCGGGAGACTCAAGCGGGATGAGCAGTTCTTC.

This clone came up a few times. The rearrangement joins TRBV7-2 to TRBJ2-1; perhaps D is TRBD1 or TRBD2 (5 bases each). Trimming removed 0 bases at V and 3 bases at J, with 12 bases between. Germline V gene data show CDR1 as SGHTA and CDR2 as FQGNSA. This CDR3 spans 16 amino acids. The DNA of the CDR3 is TGTGCCAGCAGCTTAGCGCTTGGGGCGGGCTACAATGAGCAGTTCTTC. This codes for CASSLALGAGYNEQFF.

The J gene is TRBJ1-3, the V gene TRBV6-5; D is unresolved. CDR3 length equals 15 residues. Germline CDR1 and CDR2: MNHEY and SVGAGI. Between the trimmed V and J ends, which lost 5 bases and 1 base, there was a span of 12 bases. CDR3 in DNA: TGTGCCAGCAGTCCTAGATCCCGATCTGGAAACACCATATATTTT. Translating gives CASSPRSRSGNTIYF.

The chain couples TRBV19 to TRBJ1-5; 11 bases agree with TRBD1. V shed 6 bases, J shed 6 bases, and the junction held 7 bases outside the gene matches. The CDR3 runs 15 residues. Germline CDR1 and CDR2: LNHDA and SQIVND (reference sequence). This CDR3 is CASRRDRGYPQPQHF. CDR3 nucleotide sequence: TGTGCCAGTAGGAGGGACAGGGGGTACCCTCAGCCCCAGCATTTT.

This clone was counted between two and nine times. The CDR3, as DNA: TGTGCCAGCAGCGTAGCGAAGCGGGGAGACTCTGGAAACACCATATATTTT. This gives the protein CASSVAKRGDSGNTIYF. The chain links TRBV9 to TRBJ1-3; D call uncertain. This CDR3 comprises 17 residues. CDR1 and CDR2 (germline): SGDLS, YYNGEE. Trimming shortened V by 0 bases and J by 0 bases, and 13 bases separated the two germline ends. Filled out from reference TRBV9 and TRBJ1-3, the complete variable domain reads DSGVTQTPKHLITATGQRVTLRCSPRSGDLSVYWYQQSLDQGLQFLIQYYNGEERAKGNILERFSAQQFPDLHSELNLSSLELGDSALYFCASSVAKRGDSGNTIYFGEGSWLTVV.

The V call is TRBV2, the J call TRBJ1-6; possibly TRBD1 for D (5 bases). This CDR3 comprises 14 residues. V gave up 2 bases and J gave up 5 bases, with 7 bases separating them. CDR1 and CDR2 from the germline V gene are SNHLY and FYNNEI. This CDR3 is CASSEWDHNSPLHF. The CDR3 nucleotides are TGTGCCAGCAGTGAATGGGACCATAATTCACCCCTCCACTTT.

The chain recombines TRBV15 with TRBJ2-7, with D possibly matching TRBD1 (5 bases). Germline V gene sequence: CDR1 LNHNV, CDR2 YYDKDF (reference sequence). The CDR3 covers 13 residues. Trimming took 0 bases from V and 6 from J, leaving 9 bases between them. DNA of the CDR3: TGTGCCACCAGCAGAGACAGGGCTCGCGAGCAGTACGTC. It yields the protein CATSRDRAREQYV.

The gene calls are TRBV19 and TRBJ1-1; weak D call: TRBD1 (5 bases). V dropped 5 bases and J dropped 0 bases, with 10 bases sitting between them. Per germline, CDR1 LNHDA and CDR2 SQIVND (reference sequence). The CDR3 consists of 14 residues. The CDR3 region is CASSPRQMNTEAFF. The DNA of the CDR3 is TGTGCCAGTAGTCCGCGACAGATGAACACTGAAGCTTTCTTT.

The V call is TRBV5-1, the J call TRBJ1-5, with a weak D call TRBD1 (5 bases). V was clipped by 5 bases and J by 3 bases, with 9 bases between them. Germline values: CDR1 SGHRS, CDR2 YFSETQ. The CDR3 has 13 residues. CDR3: CASSPGVNQPQHF. DNA for the CDR3: TGCGCCAGCAGTCCGGGGGTCAATCAGCCCCAGCATTTT.

The chain has TRBV5-1 and TRBJ1-2; possibly TRBD1 for D (5 bases). This CDR3 spans 15 amino acids. V was cut by 2 bases and J by 4 bases, with 15 bases left in between. Germline V lookup: CDR1 SGHRS, CDR2 YFSETQ. The CDR3 protein is CASSFPGKEGYGYTF. In nucleotides, the CDR3 is TGCGCCAGCAGCTTCCCAGGGAAAGAAGGCTATGGCTACACCTTC.

DNA of the CDR3: TGCGCCAGCAGCTTGGTGGGCGGTGAGGAGACCCAGTACTTC. Protein product: CASSLVGGEETQYF. The chain carries TRBV5-1 and TRBJ2-5; D gene ambiguous. The V gene lost 0 bases and the J gene lost 5 bases, with 11 bases spanning the gap. This CDR3 spans 14 amino acids. CDR1 is SGHRS, CDR2 YFSETQ, per germline.

The rearrangement uses TRBV30 and TRBJ2-1, with D perhaps being TRBD1 or TRBD2 (5 bases each). The CDR3 runs to 13 residues. Germline CDR1 reads GTSNPN; CDR2 reads SVGIG (reference sequence). Trimming shortened V by 0 bases and J by 7 bases, and 10 bases separated the two germline ends. The CDR3 protein is CAWSVFEGNEQFF. The CDR3, as DNA: TGTGCCTGGAGTGTATTTGAGGGGAATGAGCAGTTCTTC.

The V call is TRBV7-8, the J call TRBJ2-5; 8 bases fit TRBD1. Germline V gene lookup returns CDR1 SGHVS and CDR2 FQNEAQ. CDR3 length: 14 residues. The junction had 6 bases not matched to a gene; V was cut back by 4 bases and J by 5 bases. The CDR3 loop reads CASSSTGAGETQYF. CDR3 in DNA: TGTGCCAGCAGCTCGACAGGGGCGGGGGAGACCCAGTACTTC. The whole variable domain, filled in from reference TRBV7-8 and TRBJ2-5, reads GAGVSQSPRYKVAKRGQDVALRCDPISGHVSLFWYQQALGQGPEFLTYFQNEAQLDKSGLPSDRFFAERPEGSVSTLKIQRTQQEDSAVYLCASSSTGAGETQYFGPGTRLLVL.

V usage is TRBV28 and J usage is TRBJ2-7; D is unresolved. In germline, CDR1 is MDHEN, CDR2 SYDVKM. This CDR3 is 14 amino acids long. V lost 5 bases, J lost 2 bases, and 13 bases lay in between. The CDR3 region has the DNA TGTGCCAGCAGTCCCCTGACCGACGCCTACGAGCAGTACTTC. This translates into CASSPLTDAYEQYF.

A few counts support this clone. The chain is built from TRBV2 and TRBJ2-5; D remains unclear. With 9 bases removed from V and 1 base from J, the gap between germline ends came to 12 bases. The germline V gene encodes CDR1 SNHLY and CDR2 FYNNEI. CDR3 size: 13 residues. The CDR3 coding sequence is TGTGCCAGTTCATCCAGCACCCAAGAGACCCAGTACTTC. Its translation: CASSSSTQETQYF.

The V gene is TRBV7-9, the J gene TRBJ1-4; TRBD1 matches 9 bases. The CDR3 is made up of 14 amino acids. The J segment lost 7 bases and the V segment lost 7 bases, leaving 7 bases of the junction unmatched. Germline CDR1 and CDR2: SEHNR and FQNEAQ (reference sequence). The CDR3 DNA sequence: TGTGCCAGCACCCCCGTGGGACAGGGTGAAAAACTGTTTTTT. This codes for CASTPVGQGEKLFF.

The rearrangement joins TRBV15 to TRBJ1-3, with a possible D match to TRBD1 (5 bases). The germline CDR1 and CDR2 sequences are LNHNV and YYDKDF (reference sequence). The V end was cut by 1 base, the J end by 4 bases, with 14 bases between. The CDR3 has 16 residues. The CDR3 bases are TGTGCCACCAGCAGAGCATCAGGGCACGGGGGAAACACCATATATTTT. It translates to CATSRASGHGGNTIYF.

The CDR3 bases are TGCGCCAGCAGCTTGATTAGCGGCGTCGAGCAGTACTTC. Amino acids: CASSLISGVEQYF. This chain links TRBV5-1 with TRBJ2-7; a weak D match, TRBD2 (6 bases). This CDR3 is built from 13 residues. In germline, CDR1 is SGHRS, CDR2 YFSETQ. The ends were cut back, 1 base at V and 6 bases at J, with 11 bases in the middle.

This clone appeared once. The V gene is TRBV7-8, the J gene TRBJ1-4; TRBD1 might be the D (5 bases). V dropped 1 base and J dropped 7 bases, with 13 bases sitting between them. CDR3 size: 15 residues. Germline CDR1 and CDR2: SGHVS and FQNEAQ. In DNA, the CDR3 is TGTGCCAGCAGCTTAGAGAGGGGCCGAGGTGAAAAACTGTTTTTT. Amino acid sequence: CASSLERGRGEKLFF.

The rearrangement links TRBV28 to TRBJ2-1; D gene ambiguous. The V end was cut by 4 bases, the J end by 9 bases, with 10 bases between. This CDR3 has 12 amino acids. Germline V gene data show CDR1 as MDHEN and CDR2 as SYDVKM. The CDR3 sequence: CASSSRLLEQFF. Here the CDR3 DNA reads TGTGCCAGCAGTTCCCGACTTCTTGAGCAGTTCTTC.

This chain uses TRBV4-2 with TRBJ2-7; a weak D match, TRBD2 (5 bases). CDR1 and CDR2 (germline): LGHNA, YNFKEQ. V dropped 0 bases and J dropped 3 bases, with 21 bases sitting between them. This CDR3 spans 18 amino acids. The CDR3 sequence is CASSQDIRGGERDYEQYF. The CDR3, as DNA: TGTGCCAGCAGCCAAGATATTCGGGGTGGGGAGAGGGACTACGAGCAGTACTTC.